This is a list of T cell receptor beta chains from one sample in a study of T cell responses to AZD1222 COVID-19 vaccine. Clones were read by immunoSEQ multiplex PCR, and TCRdb kept only the in-frame ones, dropping some. The data show about 97,000 clones, with around 86% seen just once and about 5% held by the top ten. Sample: peripheral blood, taken on day 0 of AZD1222 vaccination. These receptors were collected from an adult in good health. Each CDR3 is given with its conserved first and last residue. Fields, in order: V gene, clone size, D gene, J gene, CDR3 DNA, CDR3 protein. The D gene is left open where the match is weak. Size tells how often a clone was seen (once, few, many) or the class of an expanded clone, and some rows leave it out.

V gene: TRBV7-9
clone size: -
D gene: TRBD1
J gene: TRBJ1-2
CDR3 DNA: TGTGCCAGCAGCTTAACCCGACAGGGTGGCGGCTACACCTTC
CDR3 protein: CASSLTRQGGGYTF

V gene: TRBV7-2
clone size: -
D gene: -
J gene: TRBJ1-6
CDR3 DNA: TGTGCCAGCAGCCCACAGGGTGACTATAATTCACCCCTCCACTTT
CDR3 protein: CASSPQGDYNSPLHF

V gene: TRBV30
clone size: -
D gene: TRBD1
J gene: TRBJ2-4
CDR3 DNA: TGTGCCTTACGGACAGGGGGCCCCAAAAACATTCAGTACTTC
CDR3 protein: CALRTGGPKNIQYF

V gene: TRBV4-1
clone size: -
D gene: -
J gene: TRBJ1-2
CDR3 DNA: TGCGCCAGCAGCCAGGGAGACAGCGGGGCGTATGGCTACACCTTC
CDR3 protein: CASSQGDSGAYGYTF

V gene: TRBV7-9
clone size: -
D gene: -
J gene: TRBJ1-2
CDR3 DNA: TGTGCCAGCAGCTCCGACACCTATGGCTACACCTTC
CDR3 protein: CASSSDTYGYTF

V gene: TRBV11-2
clone size: -
D gene: TRBD1
J gene: TRBJ2-7
CDR3 DNA: TGTGCCAGCAAGGCGGCAGGGGGCTTACACGAGCAGTACTTC
CDR3 protein: CASKAAGGLHEQYF

V gene: TRBV5-6
clone size: -
D gene: -
J gene: TRBJ2-3
CDR3 DNA: TGTGCCACCCAGCCGGGGGGCGGGGATACGCAGTATTTT
CDR3 protein: CATQPGGGDTQYF

V gene: TRBV18
clone size: -
D gene: TRBD2
J gene: TRBJ2-1
CDR3 DNA: TGTGCCAGCTCACCTGGCGGGAGGGCCTACAATGAGCAGTTCTTC
CDR3 protein: CASSPGGRAYNEQFF

V gene: TRBV2
clone size: -
D gene: TRBD1
J gene: TRBJ1-1
CDR3 DNA: TGTGCCAGCAGCCAAGGGACAGGGGGCACTGAAGCTTTCTTT
CDR3 protein: CASSQGTGGTEAFF

V gene: TRBV6-5
clone size: -
D gene: TRBD2
J gene: TRBJ2-3
CDR3 DNA: TGTGCCAGCAGTCTGGGGGGGACTGTAAGTGATACGCAGTATTTT
CDR3 protein: CASSLGGTVSDTQYF

V gene: TRBV18
clone size: -
D gene: -
J gene: TRBJ2-7
CDR3 DNA: TGTGCCAGCTCACCACCCCCACTTCGAGGCGAGCAGTACTTC
CDR3 protein: CASSPPPLRGEQYF

V gene: TRBV7-8
clone size: -
D gene: TRBD2
J gene: TRBJ2-7
CDR3 DNA: TGTGCCAGCAGCCAACGCCGGTGGGCGCGGGAGCCCGAGCAGTACTTC
CDR3 protein: CASSQRRWAREPEQYF

V gene: TRBV6-1
clone size: once
D gene: TRBD1
J gene: TRBJ2-1
CDR3 DNA: TGTGCCAGCAGGCGAACCGGGACAGCCTACAATGAGCAGTTCTTC
CDR3 protein: CASRRTGTAYNEQFF

V gene: TRBV6-6
clone size: -
D gene: TRBD1
J gene: TRBJ1-1
CDR3 DNA: TGTGCCAGCACCCCAGGGGGTAGCGACACTGAAGCTTTCTTT
CDR3 protein: CASTPGGSDTEAFF

V gene: TRBV5-1
clone size: -
D gene: -
J gene: TRBJ2-2
CDR3 DNA: TGCGCCAGCAGCTTGGGCAGGGTTGGTACCGGGGAGCTGTTTTTT
CDR3 protein: CASSLGRVGTGELFF

V gene: TRBV19
clone size: -
D gene: TRBD2
J gene: TRBJ2-7
CDR3 DNA: TGTGCCAGTAGTACCCGGGGACTAGCGGGAGTTAACGAGCAGTACTTC
CDR3 protein: CASSTRGLAGVNEQYF

V gene: TRBV5-1
clone size: -
D gene: -
J gene: TRBJ1-5
CDR3 DNA: TGCGCCAGCAGCTTGGCTGGGGCGAGCAATCAGCCCCAGCATTTT
CDR3 protein: CASSLAGASNQPQHF

V gene: TRBV9
clone size: -
D gene: TRBD2
J gene: TRBJ2-1
CDR3 DNA: TGTGCCAGCAGCGCAGGACTAGCGGGAGGTGAGCAGTTCTTC
CDR3 protein: CASSAGLAGGEQFF

V gene: TRBV5-4
clone size: -
D gene: TRBD1
J gene: TRBJ1-2
CDR3 DNA: TGTGCCAGCAGCTCAAATTTCCTGACAGGGAGCTATGGCTACACCTTC
CDR3 protein: CASSSNFLTGSYGYTF

V gene: TRBV28
clone size: few
D gene: -
J gene: TRBJ2-2
CDR3 DNA: TGTGCCAGCAATACACCGGGACGGGGAAACACCGGGGAGCTGTTTTTT
CDR3 protein: CASNTPGRGNTGELFF

V gene: TRBV4-3
clone size: -
D gene: TRBD1
J gene: TRBJ2-7
CDR3 DNA: TGCGCCAGCAGCCGGGGACAGGGCTACGAGCAGTACTTC
CDR3 protein: CASSRGQGYEQYF

V gene: TRBV29-1
clone size: -
D gene: -
J gene: TRBJ2-7
CDR3 DNA: TGCAGCGTTGGGCGAGGCGGCGAGCAGTACTTC
CDR3 protein: CSVGRGGEQYF

V gene: TRBV9
clone size: -
D gene: -
J gene: TRBJ2-1
CDR3 DNA: TGTGCCAGCAGCGTATGGGGGGGCGCCTCGGACAATGAGCAGTTCTTC
CDR3 protein: CASSVWGGASDNEQFF

V gene: TRBV7-2
clone size: once
D gene: -
J gene: TRBJ2-7
CDR3 DNA: TGTGCCAGCAGCCTTACAGCATCCTACGAGCAGTACTTC
CDR3 protein: CASSLTASYEQYF

V gene: TRBV30
clone size: once
D gene: -
J gene: TRBJ1-2
CDR3 DNA: TGTGCCTGGATTTGGAACTATGGCTACACCTTC
CDR3 protein: CAWIWNYGYTF

V gene: TRBV27
clone size: -
D gene: -
J gene: TRBJ1-4
CDR3 DNA: TGTGCCAGCAAAAGGGCGCAGAACCTTTTGGAACGGGGAAAAAATGAAAAACTGTTTTTT
CDR3 protein: CASKRAQNLLERGKNEKLFF

V gene: TRBV6-1
clone size: once
D gene: TRBD1
J gene: TRBJ1-5
CDR3 DNA: TGTGCCAGCAGTAGGGGGCTCACCCCCCAGCATTTT
CDR3 protein: CASSRGLTPQHF

V gene: TRBV7-2
clone size: once
D gene: -
J gene: TRBJ2-7
CDR3 DNA: TGTGCCAGCAGCTTCGGGACACAAGTGGAGCAGTACTTC
CDR3 protein: CASSFGTQVEQYF

V gene: TRBV14
clone size: -
D gene: -
J gene: TRBJ2-1
CDR3 DNA: TGTGCCAGCAGAGGGGGGAGCTCCTACAATGAGCAGTTCTTC
CDR3 protein: CASRGGSSYNEQFF

V gene: TRBV9
clone size: -
D gene: -
J gene: TRBJ2-1
CDR3 DNA: TGTGCCAGCAGTGGAGGGGGGTGGGACAATGAGCAGTTCTTC
CDR3 protein: CASSGGGWDNEQFF

V gene: TRBV7-2
clone size: -
D gene: -
J gene: TRBJ2-1
CDR3 DNA: TGTGCCAGCACCCTTGGGGGTCAACCTTACAATGAGCAGTTCTTC
CDR3 protein: CASTLGGQPYNEQFF

V gene: TRBV5-5
clone size: once
D gene: -
J gene: TRBJ1-1
CDR3 DNA: TGTGCCAGCAGCGCGATGAACAGGGTGGGGGATACTGAAGCTTTCTTT
CDR3 protein: CASSAMNRVGDTEAFF

V gene: TRBV6-5
clone size: -
D gene: -
J gene: TRBJ1-4
CDR3 DNA: TGTGCCAGCAGGAGTTCCAGGGGAGAGGAAAAACTGTTTTTT
CDR3 protein: CASRSSRGEEKLFF

V gene: TRBV29-1
clone size: -
D gene: -
J gene: TRBJ2-1
CDR3 DNA: TGCAGCGGGCGGGCGTCCTACAATGAGCAGTTCTTC
CDR3 protein: CSGRASYNEQFF

V gene: TRBV28
clone size: once
D gene: -
J gene: TRBJ2-6
CDR3 DNA: TGTGCCAGCAGCCTAGGGGAACGGTTCTCTGGGGCCAACGTCCTGACTTTC
CDR3 protein: CASSLGERFSGANVLTF

V gene: TRBV19
clone size: -
D gene: TRBD1
J gene: TRBJ2-7
CDR3 DNA: TGTGCCAGTAGGTCCGGGACAGGAGCCTACGAGCAGTACTTC
CDR3 protein: CASRSGTGAYEQYF

V gene: TRBV3-1/TRBV3-2
clone size: -
D gene: -
J gene: TRBJ1-4
CDR3 DNA: TGTGCCAGCAGCCACCGTGAAGGTCCAAATGAAAAACTGTTTTTT
CDR3 protein: CASSHREGPNEKLFF

V gene: TRBV7-3
clone size: -
D gene: -
J gene: TRBJ2-3
CDR3 DNA: TGTGCCAGCAGCTTATCACCATTCCAGGCGCAGTATTTT
CDR3 protein: CASSLSPFQAQYF

V gene: TRBV7-9
clone size: -
D gene: -
J gene: TRBJ2-3
CDR3 DNA: TGTGCCAGCAGCTCCCTATCCACAGATACGCAGTATTTT
CDR3 protein: CASSSLSTDTQYF